Presented here are 14 T cell receptor beta chains from one specimen sequenced in a study of STAT3 mutations in large granular lymphocyte leukemia. The study's findings and limits: Every T-LGLL patient had at least one immunodominant TCRbeta clonotype.

Sequencing was performed with immunoSEQ multiplex PCR; in TCRdb, only in-frame clones are kept and a portion is missing. The top ten hold roughly 8.6% of the sample, which has fewer than 20,000 clones, 84% seen once. These TCRs are of unknown antigen specificity. Source material: peripheral blood mononuclear cells. The receptors shown here come from a middle-aged man with T-cell large granular lymphocyte leukemia. Some clones in this sample may be carry-over from other donors' samples.

The chain uses TRBV6-5 and TRBJ1-6; perhaps TRBD1 as D (5 bases). There are 15 residues in the CDR3. V was pared by 6 bases and J by 5 bases, with 14 bases between. CDR1 and CDR2 (germline): MNHEY, SVGAGI. The CDR3 loop reads CASRSAGGDNSPLHF. In nucleotides, the CDR3 is TGTGCCAGCAGGTCGGCGGGGGGGGATAATTCACCCCTCCACTTT.

The rearrangement joins TRBV4-1 to TRBJ2-7; possible D gene TRBD2, 5 bases. CDR1 and CDR2 (germline): MGHRA, YSYEKL. This CDR3 region has 13 residues. Between the trimmed V and J ends, which lost 1 base and 3 bases, there was a span of 7 bases. The CDR3 nucleotides are TGCGCCAGCAGCCAAGGGACTGGCTACGAGCAGTACTTC. It translates to CASSQGTGYEQYF.

The chain combines TRBV6-6 with TRBJ2-5; no definite D call. Trimming pared 5 bases from V and 4 bases from J, leaving 11 bases between. This CDR3 region has 13 residues. CDR1 is MNHNY, CDR2 SVGAGI, per germline (reference sequence). Here the CDR3 reads CASSRTQLETQYF. The CDR3 coding sequence is TGTGCCAGCAGTCGGACGCAGCTAGAGACCCAGTACTTC.

The chain is built from TRBV4-3 and TRBJ2-7; the D gene is possibly TRBD1 (5 bases). Trimming cost V 0 bases and J 7 bases, with 16 bases left between them. This CDR3 is built from 15 residues. CDR1 and CDR2 (germline): LGHNA, YSLEER. The CDR3, as DNA: TGCGCCAGCAGCCAAGAAATACAGGCCCTCGGGGAGCAGTACTTC. Translation: CASSQEIQALGEQYF.

This clone has just one count. The rearrangement uses TRBV30 and TRBJ2-1, with D possibly being TRBD2 (5 bases). Trimming removed 4 bases at V and 9 bases at J, with 10 bases between. Germline V gene data show CDR1 as GTSNPN and CDR2 as SVGIG (reference sequence). CDR3 size: 11 residues. CDR3 loop: CAWNSEGEQFF. CDR3 DNA sequence: TGTGCCTGGAACAGCGAGGGTGAGCAGTTCTTC.

This clone was found a few times. This sequence joins TRBV6-4 and TRBJ2-3; 10 bases match TRBD2. The V segment lost 0 bases and the J segment 5 bases; nucleotides outside the gene matches: 5. The germline gives CDR1 MRHNA, CDR2 SNTAGT. This CDR3 comprises 16 residues. CDR3: CASSDSAGGPVDTQYF. The CDR3 nucleotides are TGTGCCAGCAGTGACTCAGCGGGAGGGCCGGTAGATACGCAGTATTTT.

The chain's CDR3 is CASSSGGGRTDTQYF. The CDR3, as DNA: TGTGCCAGCAGCAGCGGGGGAGGAAGAACAGATACGCAGTATTTT. The J gene is TRBJ2-3, the V gene TRBV14, with TRBD2 matching 8 bases. This CDR3 has 15 amino acids. CDR1 is SGHDN and CDR2 is FVKESK in the germline V gene. Trimming took 5 bases from V and 3 from J; bases not matched to a gene: 7.

The chain couples TRBV18 to TRBJ2-6; the D is unclear. Germline loops: CDR1 KGHSH, CDR2 LQKENI. With 0 bases removed from V and 2 bases from J, the gap between germline ends came to 5 bases. The CDR3 sequence is 15 residues long. The CDR3 DNA reads TGTGCCAGCTCACCACCCTCCACTGGGGCCAACGTCCTGACTTTC. This gives the protein CASSPPSTGANVLTF.

There are a few counts of this clone. The chain combines TRBV2 with TRBJ1-5; TRBD1 is a possible D gene (5 bases). Trimming pared 5 bases from V and 3 bases from J, leaving 8 bases between. CDR3 size: 13 residues. CDR1 is SNHLY and CDR2 is FYNNEI in the germline V gene. CDR3 sequence: CASSRQINQPQHF. For the CDR3, the DNA is TGTGCCAGCAGTAGACAGATCAATCAGCCCCAGCATTTT.

The V call is TRBV15, the J call TRBJ2-1; 9 positions match TRBD1. This CDR3 is 16 amino acids long. Germline CDR1 is LNHNV and CDR2 is YYDKDF (reference sequence). Unmatched junction bases numbered 7, after V lost 0 bases and J lost 7 bases. The CDR3, as DNA: TGTGCCACCAGCAGAGAGAGCACAGGGGGCGGGAATGAGCAGTTCTTC. The encoded protein is CATSRESTGGGNEQFF.

The rearrangement uses TRBV27 and TRBJ1-1; D unclear. The V end lost 3 bases, the J end lost 1 base, and 9 bases lay between the germline ends. CDR3 length: 14 residues. Germline V gene data show CDR1 as MNHEY and CDR2 as SMNVEV (reference sequence). The CDR3 nucleotides are TGTGCCAGCAGTTTTCTGGTAGGGAACACTGAAGCTTTCTTT. Translated, it gives CASSFLVGNTEAFF.

This chain uses TRBV19 with TRBJ2-1, with D possibly matching TRBD2 (5 bases). Per the germline V gene, CDR1 is LNHDA and CDR2 is SQIVND (reference sequence). The CDR3 is 14 residues long. V was cut by 6 bases and J by 4 bases, with 13 bases left in between. CDR3 loop: CASSRTEVYNEQFF. CDR3 nucleotides: TGTGCCAGTAGCCGGACGGAGGTTTACAATGAGCAGTTCTTC.

The chain is built from TRBV27 and TRBJ2-3, with 9 bases matching TRBD2. Germline values: CDR1 MNHEY, CDR2 SMNVEV (reference sequence). The CDR3 consists of 14 residues. The ends lost 3 bases at V and 3 bases at J; junction bases unmatched: 1. The CDR3 nucleotides read TGTGCCAGCAGTTTCGGACTAGCGACAGATACGCAGTATTTT. It yields the protein CASSFGLATDTQYF.

J is TRBJ2-3 and V is TRBV13; perhaps TRBD1 as D (7 bases). CDR3 size: 14 residues. V lost 5 bases, J lost 8 bases, and 17 bases lay in between. Germline CDR1 reads PRHDT; CDR2 reads FYEKMQ (reference sequence). The CDR3 reads CASSLRGALGTQYF. The CDR3 DNA is TGTGCCAGCAGCCTCAGGGGGGCGCTTGGTACGCAGTATTTT.